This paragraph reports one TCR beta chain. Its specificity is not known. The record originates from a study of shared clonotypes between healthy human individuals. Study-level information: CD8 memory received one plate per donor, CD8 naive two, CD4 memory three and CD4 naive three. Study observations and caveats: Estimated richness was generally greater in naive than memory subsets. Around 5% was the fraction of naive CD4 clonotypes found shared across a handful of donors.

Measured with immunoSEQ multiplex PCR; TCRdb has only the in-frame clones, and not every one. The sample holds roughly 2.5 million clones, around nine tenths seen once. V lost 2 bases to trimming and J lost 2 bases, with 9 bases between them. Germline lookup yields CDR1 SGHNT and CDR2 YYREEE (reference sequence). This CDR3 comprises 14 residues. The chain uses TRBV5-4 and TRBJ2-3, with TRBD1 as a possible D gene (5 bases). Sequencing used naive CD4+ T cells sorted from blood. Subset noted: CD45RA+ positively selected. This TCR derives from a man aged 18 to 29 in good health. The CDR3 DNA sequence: TGTGCCAGCAGCTTACCGGACATCACAGATACGCAGTATTTT. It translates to CASSLPDITDTQYF. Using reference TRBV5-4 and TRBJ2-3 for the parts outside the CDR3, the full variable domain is ETGVTQSPTHLIKTRGQQVTLRCSSQSGHNTVSWYQQALGQGPQFIFQYYREEENGRGNFPPRFSGLQFPNYSSELNVNALELDDSALYLCASSLPDITDTQYFGPGTRLTVL.